The present T cell receptor (beta chain) was sequenced within a study of blood T cells in healthy people across ages (dated by TCRdb to between 2015 and 2016). About the full investigation: In model experiments, roughly one uniquely barcoded TCR beta cDNA molecule per two T cells was captured by template switching. To track age-related changes in TCR beta repertoire diversity, the study relied on deep sequencing normalized with unique cDNA molecular identifiers. The donors were split into four age groups: young (average 16 years), middle-aged (more than 35), aged (roughly 68) and long-lived (over 75). To avoid experimental bias, donors of different ages were spread randomly across the sequencing lanes. Two additional independent replicas of 1 million unique cDNA reads from the same blood draw were analyzed for two donors (one aged 18 to 30 and one aged 80 or older). Overall study outcomes, separate from this receptor: Bulk unsorted PBMC profiling prevented conclusive comparison of naive and antigen-experienced compartments. Observed TCR beta diversity per million T cells fell roughly linearly with age, and a significant reduction was already apparent by age around 39. Total diversity estimates from one million sequenced T cells were considered lower bounds and underestimates. There was a strong correlation between observed TCR beta diversity and the percentage of naive T cells measured by flow cytometry. Because the CMV infection status of the donors was unknown, age-related changes in expanded clonotypes may potentially have been confounded. The long-lived group showed more naive CD4+ T cells, fewer expanded clones and increased TCR diversity than the aged group, suggesting age selection.

The library was generated by 5' RACE. A second 7 to 11 cycle PCR used a sample-barcoded 5' primer and a J-beta primer mix. Each TCR beta cDNA molecule received a unique molecular identifier from a template-switch 5' adaptor carrying 12 random nucleotides. Each sample yielded at least 3 million CDR3-containing paired-end reads. The Mint cDNA synthesis kit, primed by a TRBC-specific oligonucleotide, was used to synthesize first-strand cDNA from all RNA. Following uracil-DNA glycosylase treatment, a first 18-cycle PCR with universal primers M1SS and BC2_uni_R was performed on all cDNA. The authors' pipeline ran thus. For normalization, 1 million high-quality reads were randomly selected from each sample, with every read carrying a distinct molecular identifier. Reads with shared molecular identifiers were discarded instead of being binned into consensus sequences. MiTCR, set to a Q25 quality threshold and the strictest error-elimination algorithm, was used for CDR3 identification, clonotype clustering and error correction. A nonparametric unseen species model with Euler transformation was used to estimate a lower bound on total TCR beta diversity. TCRdb handled the public reads itself, with Q25 trimming in fastp and clone calling in MiXCR, and kept productive beta chains. Rows matching on CDR3 protein sequence are summarized as one entry with the most common DNA and genes. The V and J calls shown here were made by TCRdb, not taken from the authors' results. Counted in this sample were over 1,500,000 distinct CDR3 sequences; around 42% of them appeared once. 23% of the sample is in the top ten clones.

The 40 or so donors, aged about 6 to 95 years, were systemically healthy Caucasian individuals from Russia. Each donor gave ten milliliters of peripheral blood, collected into EDTA-treated Vacutainer tubes. Ficoll-Paque density-gradient centrifugation was used to isolate PBMCs, with at least 6 million obtained per sample. Trizol reagent was used to extract total RNA from the PBMCs, yielding at least 6 micrograms per sample. Naive CD45RAhigh/CD27high T cell percentages were measured by flow cytometry on a PBMC aliquot from every donor. The CDR3 covers 15 residues, taking in both the cysteine and the phenylalanine. Of the read, only the CDR3 DNA is kept; its 45 bases are in frame from base 1. Reading the germline V gene gives CDR1 SGDLS and CDR2 YYNGEE. Concerning this clonotype itself: This receptor's antigen is unknown. Base qualities are not provided; no much larger clone lies one nucleotide away.

This receptor was obtained from a human donor in good health. The rearranged segments are TRBV9 and TRBJ2-5; the D segment may tentatively be TRBD1 or TRBD2, each giving 5 matched bases. The closer fit of TRBJ2-7 to the DNA end suggests the J call may be wrong. The material sequenced was blood. In nucleotides, the sequence is TGTGCCAGCAGCGTAGGAGGAGGACACCAATACGAGCAGTACTTC. It translates as CASSVGGGHQYEQYF.